Listed here are 22 T cell receptor beta chains from one sample, sequenced in a study of OX40 agonist ivuxolimab in advanced cancers. Sequencing was performed with immunoSEQ multiplex PCR; in TCRdb, only in-frame clones are kept and a portion is missing. Among over 30,000 clones listed, 65% to 85% were seen once. The sequenced sample was CD4+ or CD8+ T cells sorted from blood, obtained in a trial of the OX40 agonist ivuxolimab. The receptor source for this set is an adult with an advanced solid tumor such as melanoma, head and neck, liver or kidney cancer.

The rearrangement joins TRBV13 to TRBJ1-3; no clear D gene. Trimming left V 4 bases short and J 4 bases short, with 14 bases between. The CDR3 totals 15 residues. CDR1 PRHDT and CDR2 FYEKMQ come from the germline V gene (reference sequence). CDR3 DNA sequence: TGTGCCAGCAGCTCAAGGTTACAGCAAGGAAACACCATATATTTT. This translates into CASSSRLQQGNTIYF.

The chain combines TRBV5-1 with TRBJ2-4, with D maybe TRBD2 (5 bases). Germline V gives CDR1 SGHRS, CDR2 YFSETQ. The CDR3 runs 15 residues. Trimming removed 0 bases at V and 2 bases at J, with 9 bases between. The CDR3 spells CASSLAGDPKNIQYF. The CDR3 nucleotides read TGCGCCAGCAGCTTGGCCGGGGATCCCAAAAACATTCAGTACTTC.

The rearrangement joins TRBV30 to TRBJ1-3; D remains ambiguous. CDR1 is GTSNPN, CDR2 SVGIG, per germline (reference sequence). The V end lost 4 bases, the J end lost 0 bases, and 4 bases lay between the germline ends. The CDR3 is 12 amino acids. The CDR3, as DNA: TGTGCCTGGACTCACTCTGGAAACACCATATATTTT. This encodes CAWTHSGNTIYF.

The chain combines TRBV30 with TRBJ2-7, with a weak D call TRBD2 (5 bases). Trimming cost V 0 bases and J 6 bases, with 12 bases left between them. Germline V CDR1 and CDR2: GTSNPN, SVGIG (reference sequence). The CDR3 spans 13 residues. CDR3 sequence: CAWSVLDWGEQYF. In nucleotides, the CDR3 is TGTGCCTGGAGTGTACTGGACTGGGGCGAGCAGTACTTC.

This chain connects TRBV11-2 to TRBJ2-1; 10 nucleotides match TRBD1. The V segment lost 5 bases and the J segment 7 bases; nucleotides outside the gene matches: 14. Germline V gene data show CDR1 as SGHAT and CDR2 as FQNNGV. This CDR3 has 17 residues. The DNA of the CDR3 is TGTGCCAGCAGCCCTCGCCAATCCGGGACAGGGGTGAATGAGCAGTTCTTC. As protein: CASSPRQSGTGVNEQFF.

The chain is built from TRBV7-3 and TRBJ2-7; 11 bases align to TRBD1. CDR3 size: 15 residues. V was pared by 5 bases and J by 6 bases, with 9 bases of the junction left unmatched. From germline, CDR1 is SGHTA and CDR2 FQGTGA. The CDR3 loop is CASSPEAGQGVEQYF. The CDR3 DNA reads TGTGCCAGCAGCCCTGAGGCGGGACAGGGGGTCGAGCAGTACTTC.

This sequence joins TRBV5-1 and TRBJ1-2, with 11 positions matching TRBD1. V lost 5 bases, J lost 1 base, and 4 bases stayed unmatched. CDR3 length: 15 residues. Germline V CDR1 and CDR2: SGHRS, YFSETQ. The CDR3 DNA follows: TGCGCCAGCAGGGGACAGGGGGTTGGTAACTATGGCTACACCTTC. Protein product: CASRGQGVGNYGYTF.

J is TRBJ1-2 and V is TRBV27, with 9 nucleotides matching TRBD1. This CDR3 has 15 amino acids. V gave up 3 bases and J gave up 5 bases; unmatched junction bases: 7. Per germline, CDR1 MNHEY and CDR2 SMNVEV (reference sequence). Here the CDR3 DNA reads TGTGCCAGCAGTTTTACAGGGGGCCTTGGATATGGCTACACCTTC. Encoded protein: CASSFTGGLGYGYTF.

Regarding this clone: At one end the junction does not follow the germline gene, possibly because of a read error. This chain uses TRBV4-1 with TRBJ2-1; 7 positions agree with TRBD1. CDR3 length equals 12 residues. Germline loops: CDR1 MGHRA, CDR2 YSYEKL. The CDR3 DNA reads as TGCGCCAGCAGCCAAGCCGGGTGGGGACAGCTCTTC. Residues: CASSQAGWGQLF.

The V call is TRBV6-1, the J call TRBJ2-3; either TRBD1 or TRBD2 may supply D (5 bases each). The germline CDR1 and CDR2 sequences are MNHNS and SASEGT. Trimming took off 2 bases at V and 1 base at J, with 10 bases between the two ends. This CDR3 region has 15 residues. CDR3 DNA: TGTGCCAGCAGTGAAATTCGAGGGGGCACAGATACGCAGTATTTT. This translates into CASSEIRGGTDTQYF.

The chain uses TRBV7-2 and TRBJ2-3, with D tentatively TRBD2 (5 bases). V was cut by 1 base and J by 0 bases, with 11 bases left in between. The CDR3 runs to 16 residues. Germline CDR1 reads SGHTA; CDR2 reads FQGNSA. The CDR3 sequence: CASSLGLSPSTDTQYF. CDR3 in DNA: TGTGCCAGCAGCTTAGGACTAAGCCCTAGCACAGATACGCAGTATTTT. The variable domain in full, completed from reference TRBV7-2 and TRBJ2-3, reads GAGVSQSPSNKVTEKGKDVELRCDPISGHTALYWYRQSLGQGLEFLIYFQGNSAPDKSGLPSDRFSAERTGGSVSTLTIQRTQQEDSAVYLCASSLGLSPSTDTQYFGPGTRLTVL.

This clone was detected only once. The chain recombines TRBV6-1 with TRBJ1-1, with no clear D. Germline assignment: CDR1 MNHNS and CDR2 SASEGT. CDR3 size: 18 residues. Trimming left V 2 bases short and J 2 bases short, with 21 bases between. The CDR3 loop reads CASSELGRHRAINTEAFF. In DNA, the CDR3 is TGTGCCAGCAGTGAATTAGGGCGGCACAGAGCGATAAACACTGAAGCTTTCTTT.

This chain connects TRBV11-2 to TRBJ1-1, with D tentatively TRBD1 (6 bases). V lost 0 bases and J 7 bases, leaving 12 bases between the germline ends. The CDR3 contains 14 residues. Germline V gives CDR1 SGHAT, CDR2 FQNNGV. CDR3 sequence reads: CASSLERGSFEAFF. In DNA form, the CDR3 reads TGTGCCAGCAGCTTAGAGAGGGGGAGTTTTGAAGCTTTCTTT.

V and J are TRBV5-4 and TRBJ2-2, with D possibly called TRBD1 or TRBD2 (5 bases each). Looked up from germline, CDR1 is SGHNT and CDR2 is YYREEE (reference sequence). The germline V and J ends were trimmed by 4 bases and 0 bases, with 13 bases remaining between them. The CDR3 contains 16 residues. CDR3 protein: CASSRTGTPNTGELFF. In nucleotides, the CDR3 is TGTGCCAGCAGCCGAACTGGGACGCCGAACACCGGGGAGCTGTTTTTT.

The chain carries TRBV6-6 and TRBJ1-5; 9 nucleotides agree with TRBD1. Germline CDR1 reads MNHNY; CDR2 reads SVGAGI (reference sequence). V lost 6 bases to trimming and J lost 7 bases; unmatched junction nucleotides: 7. The CDR3 spans 14 residues. The DNA of the CDR3 is TGTGCCAGCAGATTTACAGGGGGCGGACAGCCCCAGCATTTT. It codes for CASRFTGGGQPQHF.

The rearrangement uses TRBV11-2 and TRBJ1-1; D is ambiguous. CDR1 and CDR2 from the germline V gene are SGHAT and FQNNGV. The ends were cut back, 0 bases at V and 1 base at J, with 9 bases in the middle. The CDR3 extends over 15 amino acids. In DNA form, the CDR3 reads TGTGCCAGCAGCTTAGATCCGACCGCGAACACTGAAGCTTTCTTT. It codes for CASSLDPTANTEAFF.

This chain connects TRBV30 to TRBJ2-7; D not resolved. CDR1 and CDR2 from the germline V gene are GTSNPN and SVGIG (reference sequence). The CDR3 consists of 13 residues. Trimming took 3 bases from V and 5 from J, leaving 14 bases between them. The CDR3 spells CAWSTDGFHEQYF. The DNA of the CDR3 is TGTGCCTGGAGCACAGACGGGTTCCACGAGCAGTACTTC.

The J gene is TRBJ2-7, the V gene TRBV4-1; no reliable D call. Germline CDR1 and CDR2: MGHRA and YSYEKL. V was clipped by 0 bases and J by 0 bases, with 9 bases between them. The CDR3 spans 15 residues. The CDR3 coding sequence is TGCGCCAGCAGCCAAGACTCACGGAACTCCTACGAGCAGTACTTC. Encoded protein: CASSQDSRNSYEQYF.

The gene calls are TRBV14 and TRBJ1-1; D gene uncertain. CDR3 length equals 12 residues. The germline V gene encodes CDR1 SGHDN and CDR2 FVKESK. Trimming took off 0 bases at V and 8 bases at J, with 7 bases between the two ends. The CDR3 bases are TGTGCCAGCAGCCAAGATTTGATGGAAGCTTTCTTT. Protein product: CASSQDLMEAFF.

The V gene is TRBV5-1, the J gene TRBJ2-2, with TRBD2 matching over 7 bases. This CDR3 has 15 amino acids. The germline CDR1 and CDR2 sequences are SGHRS and YFSETQ. The ends lost 5 bases at V and 0 bases at J; junction bases unmatched: 4. CDR3 in DNA: TGCGCCAGCAGGGGAGGGACTTCGAACACCGGGGAGCTGTTTTTT. This codes for CASRGGTSNTGELFF.

This clone was recorded once. This sequence joins TRBV5-5 and TRBJ2-2, with 9 bases identical to TRBD1. V shed 4 bases, J shed 5 bases, and the junction held 6 bases outside the gene matches. The CDR3 length is 15 residues. The germline gives CDR1 SGHKS, CDR2 YYEKEE (reference sequence). The CDR3 here is CASSRQGGGTGELFF. The CDR3 bases are TGTGCCAGCAGCAGACAGGGGGGCGGGACCGGGGAGCTGTTTTTT.

The chain is built from TRBV7-9 and TRBJ1-3; perhaps TRBD1 as D (6 bases). Trimming took 5 bases from V and 0 from J, leaving 17 bases between them. Germline loops: CDR1 SEHNR, CDR2 FQNEAQ (reference sequence). This CDR3 region has 17 residues. CDR3 DNA: TGTGCCAGCAGCAAGGGGACATTGAGTTTCTCTGGAAACACCATATATTTT. Translation: CASSKGTLSFSGNTIYF.